This T cell receptor (beta chain) came from a study of blood T cell repertoires in COVID-19. Study background: Acute and convalescent COVID-19 samples came from the United States, Italy and Spain. PBMCs, B-cell-depleted T cells, or T cells provided the cDNA or gDNA that made up the material.

Original methodology: Estimation of nucleated cell counts was performed using reference gene primer amplification. The table came from immunoSEQ multiplex PCR; TCRdb's copy has only in-frame clones and leaves some out. Clone size and V and J calls were adopted from that table, with D and trimming inferred from the DNA. The sample holds 140,000 or so clones, around three quarters seen once. The CDR3 is 15 residues long. The V gene's germline CDR1 is PRHDT and CDR2 FYEKMQ (reference sequence). V shed 4 bases and J shed 4 bases, with 16 bases lying between them. The sample was peripheral blood. This receptor was identified in a man over 45 with active or convalescent COVID-19. This rearrangement joins TRBV13 to TRBJ2-5; D perhaps matches TRBD2 (5 bases). The CDR3 here is CASSSQRPEGETQYF. In DNA, the CDR3 is TGTGCCAGCAGCTCCCAGCGGCCCGAAGGAGAGACCCAGTACTTC.